This T cell receptor beta chain was sequenced in a study of low-dose radiotherapy and immunotherapy resistance in tumors. TRAV- and TRBV-specific primers, spanning alpha and beta chains, primed first-strand cDNA. TCR amplification involved 20 PCR cycles with a constant-region primer and V-primer adapter. TCRdb recomputed calls from the reads with MiXCR, one row per CDR3 protein. The sample lists about 39,000 distinct CDR3 sequences, roughly 20% occurring once. This clonotype was seen repeatedly, ten times or more. As to time point: after trial treatment. The treatment is: LDRT plus nivolumab, ipilimumab, low-dose cyclophosphamide and aspirin (RACIN trial). The therapy administered to donors comprised nivolumab, ipilimumab, aspirin, low-dose cyclophosphamide and low-dose radiotherapy. The TCR was taken from a female donor with ovarian cancer. The specimen comprised PBMCs, sampled after low-dose radiotherapy plus immunotherapy.

CDR3 amino acids: CASSRGAAGYEQYF. The CDR3 DNA sequence: TGCGCCAGCAGCCGGGGGGCGGCGGGCTACGAGCAGTACTTC. The chain couples TRBV5-1 to TRBJ2-7, with D possibly matching TRBD2 (7 bases). V dropped 4 bases and J dropped 3 bases, with 14 bases sitting between them. Germline V gene sequence: CDR1 SGHRS, CDR2 YFSETQ. This CDR3 comprises 14 residues.